The clone carrying this TCR beta chain turned up a few times. Antigen unknown. This entry is derived from a study of beta chain features in type 1 diabetes. Study conclusions and caveats: Small HLA sub-analyses could not settle whether HLA shapes TCRB rearrangement. When Type 1 diabetes patients were examined, their TCRB CDR3s proved moderately but significantly shorter in all four CD4+ subsets. Within the patient group, naive, central memory and Treg TCRB repertoires appeared more similar to each other than within healthy donors.

Reverse transcription of all isolated RNA meant that expressed TCRB transcripts were sequenced. Repertoires were generated with immunoSEQ multiplex PCR, while TCRdb's copy carries only in-frame clones and drops some. Among 600,000 or so clones listed, 9.5% to 15% were seen once. Trimming left V 4 bases short and J 2 bases short, with 8 bases between. This CDR3 is 12 amino acids long. Germline CDR1 reads SQVTM; CDR2 reads ANQGSEA. This chain connects TRBV29-1 to TRBJ1-1; D gene unclear. Sample: naive CD4+ T cells from blood. The receptor comes from a man aged 25-45 years with type 1 diabetes. The CDR3 loop reads CSVVPFNTEAFF. The CDR3 nucleotides are TGCAGCGTTGTGCCGTTTAACACTGAAGCTTTCTTT.